The clone carrying this T cell receptor (beta chain) showed up just a few times. Its specificity is unknown. In each case, RNA was isolated and then reverse transcribed into cDNA as the sequencing template. The assay was immunoSEQ multiplex PCR, and TCRdb's table has in-frame clones only and misses some. There are 150,000 to 200,000 clones in the sample; roughly 60% occur only once, and 1% lies in the top ten. These data originate in a study of CD8+ T cells in alopecia areata. Study details: Treated patients were dosed with oral tofacitinib, taking 5 to 10 mg twice daily. Scoring treated patients' severity relied on the percentage of scalp area affected. Study results and limitations: Clonality in lesional scalp, especially alopecia totalis/universalis, exceeded that of normal scalp.

Treatment denoted: oral pan-JAK inhibitor, 5-10 mg twice daily. V was clipped by 3 bases and J by 3 bases, with 11 bases between them. Germline CDR1 reads LNHDA; CDR2 reads SQIVND (reference sequence). This CDR3 region has 15 residues. The receptor was isolated from a human donor with alopecia areata. J is TRBJ1-4 and V is TRBV19; D unresolved. Sequenced material: CD4+ T cells sorted from blood, taken at week 24, from a patient treated with tofacitinib. The CDR3 is CASSIGQRANEKLFF. The DNA for the CDR3 is TGTGCCAGTAGTATTGGTCAGAGGGCTAATGAAAAACTGTTTTTT.